This T cell receptor beta chain emerged from a study of OX40 agonist ivuxolimab in advanced cancers. Overall study: Head and neck, renal cell, melanoma or hepatocellular carcinoma were the cancers that dose-escalation patients had. Prior anti-PD-1, anti-PD-L1 or anti-CTLA-4 therapy was allowed; more than 30% had some. Three patients responded partially, comprising one with hepatocellular carcinoma and two with cutaneous melanoma. The mean age was about 61 years, ranging from roughly 23 to 80, with about four fifths of participants male.

Germline V gives CDR1 MDHEN, CDR2 SYDVKM. This CDR3 has 19 residues. The V end was cut by 4 bases, the J end by 0 bases, with 23 bases between. TCRdb's copy holds only in-frame clones and misses some; the assay was immunoSEQ multiplex PCR. The sample consists of under 70,000 clones, 80% to 85% of them appearing once. The chain is built from TRBV28 and TRBJ2-3; a weak D match, TRBD1 (6 bases). This sequence was found in an adult with an advanced solid tumor such as melanoma, head and neck, liver or kidney cancer. The sequencing used CD4+ or CD8+ T cells sorted from blood, collected in a trial of the OX40 agonist ivuxolimab. Here the CDR3 DNA reads TGTGCCAGCAGTTCCCGCCCCGTCGTGGGACATTCTAGCACAGATACGCAGTATTTT. Translated: CASSSRPVVGHSSTDTQYF. Combining the CDR3 with reference TRBV28 and TRBJ2-3 gives the whole variable domain DVKVTQSSRYLVKRTGEKVFLECVQDMDHENMFWYRQDPGLGLRLIYFSYDVKMKEKGDIPEGYSVSREKKERFSLILESASTNQTSMYLCASSSRPVVGHSSTDTQYFGPGTRLTVL.